This entry concerns a single T cell receptor beta chain. Its antigen remains unidentified. Repeated repertoire sampling spanned the course of chemoradiotherapy. The data stem from a study of chemoradiotherapy in HPV16-positive cancers. Study overall: Candidate HPV-specific clones and shared TCR motifs came from a couple of HPV16-positive patients. Study-level results: During treatment, candidate HPV-specific clones and E7-related motifs expanded in tumor.

Generated by immunoSEQ multiplex PCR, the TCRdb table keeps only in-frame clones and is missing some. The sample contains fewer than 2,000 clones, approximately 80% of which appear only once. Germline CDR1 and CDR2: SEHNR and FQNEAQ (reference sequence). The ends were cut back, 5 bases at V and 0 bases at J, with 7 bases in the middle. CDR3 size: 13 residues. Sequencing used tumor tissue, obtained from a patient who underwent chemoradiotherapy. The sequence derives from a human donor with HPV-associated anogenital cancer. This chain joins TRBV7-9 and TRBJ1-2; D call uncertain. The CDR3 coding sequence is TGTGCCAGCAGCCTCGGGGCTAACTATGGCTACACCTTC. It specifies CASSLGANYGYTF.